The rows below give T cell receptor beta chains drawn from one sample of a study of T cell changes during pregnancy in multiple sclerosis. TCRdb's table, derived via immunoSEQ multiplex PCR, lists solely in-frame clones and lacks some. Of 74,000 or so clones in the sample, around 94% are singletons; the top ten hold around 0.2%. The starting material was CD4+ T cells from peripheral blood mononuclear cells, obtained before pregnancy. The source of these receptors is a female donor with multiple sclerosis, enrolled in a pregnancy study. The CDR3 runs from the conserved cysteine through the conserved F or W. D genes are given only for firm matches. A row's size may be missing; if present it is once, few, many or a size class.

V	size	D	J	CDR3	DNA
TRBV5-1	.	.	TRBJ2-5	CASSLEAVETQYF	TGCGCCAGCAGCTTGGAGGCGGTAGAGACCCAGTACTTC
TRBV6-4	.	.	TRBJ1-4	CASSDTPITGPLSATNEKLFF	TGTGCCAGCAGTGACACCCCTATTACAGGTCCCCTAAGTGCAACTAATGAAAAACTGTTTTTT
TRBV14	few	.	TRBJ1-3	CASSQEAGSTNTIYF	TGTGCCAGCAGCCAAGAAGCGGGCAGTACGAACACCATATATTTT
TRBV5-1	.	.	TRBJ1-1	CASSWQGLRTEAFF	TGCGCCAGCAGCTGGCAGGGGCTGCGCACTGAAGCTTTCTTT
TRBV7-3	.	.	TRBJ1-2	CASTPRGEGVYGYTF	TGTGCCAGCACCCCCCGTGGGGAAGGGGTTTATGGCTACACCTTC
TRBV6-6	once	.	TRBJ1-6	CASSLDIKFSPLHF	TGTGCCAGCAGTCTGGACATTAAATTCTCACCCCTCCACTTT
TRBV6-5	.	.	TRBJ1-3	CASSLRGTGNTIYF	TGTGCCAGCAGCCTGCGGGGTACTGGAAACACCATATATTTT
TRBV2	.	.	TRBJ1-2	CASRDSDRPRGYTF	TGTGCCAGCAGGGACAGCGACCGGCCAAGGGGCTACACCTTC
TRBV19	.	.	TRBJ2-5	CASSTQREETQYF	TGTGCCAGTAGTACACAGAGGGAAGAGACCCAGTACTTC
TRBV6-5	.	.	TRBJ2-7	CASSYTGLYEQYF	TGTGCCAGCAGTTACACAGGGTTATACGAGCAGTACTTC
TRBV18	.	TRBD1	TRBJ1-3	CASSRTGETGNTIYF	TGTGCCAGCTCGCGGACAGGGGAAACTGGAAACACCATATATTTT
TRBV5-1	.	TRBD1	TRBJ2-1	CASSLAVGTGGKYEQFF	TGCGCCAGCAGCTTGGCCGTGGGGACAGGGGGCAAGTATGAGCAGTTCTTC
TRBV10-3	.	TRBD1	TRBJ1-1	CAISEVTGSTEAFF	TGTGCCATCAGTGAGGTGACAGGGAGCACTGAAGCTTTCTTT
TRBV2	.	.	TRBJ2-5	CASSGSWGVRETQYF	TGTGCCAGCAGCGGCTCATGGGGGGTACGAGAGACCCAGTACTTC
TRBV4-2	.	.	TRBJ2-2	CASSQDGSRPGELFF	TGTGCCAGCAGCCAAGATGGGAGCCGTCCGGGCGAACTGTTTTTT
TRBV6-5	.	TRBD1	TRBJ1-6	CASSEGQNSPLHF	TGTGCCAGCAGTGAGGGACAGAATTCACCCCTCCACTTT
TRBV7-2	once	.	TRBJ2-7	CASSKNTGPYEQYF	TGTGCCAGCAGCAAAAATACAGGGCCCTACGAGCAGTACTTC
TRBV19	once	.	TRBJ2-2	CASSILWTRGGNTGELFF	TGTGCCAGTAGTATATTATGGACGAGGGGGGGTAACACCGGGGAGCTGTTTTTT
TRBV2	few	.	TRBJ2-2	CASSRTRSNTGELFF	TGTGCCAGCAGTCGCACTAGGTCGAACACCGGGGAGCTGTTTTTT
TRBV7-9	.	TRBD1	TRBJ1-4	CASSWGQGPANEKLFF	TGTGCCAGCAGCTGGGGACAGGGGCCAGCTAATGAAAAACTGTTTTTT
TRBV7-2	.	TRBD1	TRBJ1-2	CASSLVGGQGFYTF	TGTGCCAGCAGCTTAGTGGGGGGACAGGGGTTCTACACCTTC
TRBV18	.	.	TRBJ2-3	CASSLTDTQYF	TGTGCCAGCTCCCTCACAGATACGCAGTATTTT
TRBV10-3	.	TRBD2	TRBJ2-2	CAISESGLAANTGELFF	TGTGCCATCAGTGAGTCCGGACTAGCGGCGAACACCGGGGAGCTGTTTTTT
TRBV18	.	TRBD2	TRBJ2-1	CASSTSGGYNEQFF	TGTGCCAGCTCAACTAGCGGGGGGTACAATGAGCAGTTCTTC